Below are 14 T cell receptor beta chains sequenced from a single sample in a study of PD-1 blockade in classical Hodgkin lymphoma. Libraries were prepared by immunoSEQ multiplex PCR; TCRdb keeps only in-frame clonotypes and omits some of them. The sample yields 23,000 or so clones, roughly 80% seen once. All patients relapsed after autologous stem cell transplantation, and brentuximab vedotin exposure varied. This material consisted of peripheral blood mononuclear cells (PBMCs), taken before the second cycle of nivolumab. The receptors were sampled from a human donor with classical Hodgkin lymphoma.

This chain joins TRBV7-3 and TRBJ2-7; maybe TRBD1 (6 bases). CDR3 length: 13 residues. The germline CDR1 and CDR2 sequences are SGHTA and FQGTGA. Trimming took off 0 bases at V and 7 bases at J, with 10 bases between the two ends. The CDR3 spells CASSLTGAGEQYF. The CDR3 region has the DNA TGTGCCAGCAGCTTAACGGGGGCAGGGGAGCAGTACTTC.

The gene calls are TRBV10-3 and TRBJ2-7; tentative D call: TRBD1 (6 bases). In germline, CDR1 is ENHRY, CDR2 SYGVKD. Deletions cut 10 bases from V and 7 bases from J, with 23 bases between. This CDR3 is 14 amino acids long. The CDR3 loop is CASGRGSGNGEQYF. The CDR3 region has the DNA TGTGCCAGCGGCAGGGGTTCAGGGAATGGGGAGCAGTACTTC.

The chain has TRBV2 and TRBJ2-2, with a tentative D call TRBD2 (5 bases). Trimming removed 3 bases at V and 5 bases at J, with 19 bases between. Per the germline V gene, CDR1 is SNHLY and CDR2 is FYNNEI. CDR3 length: 17 amino acids. CDR3 bases: TGTGCCAGCAGTGACCAGAGGACCCCTCGAGGGACCGGGGAGCTGTTTTTT. This translates into CASSDQRTPRGTGELFF. The variable domain in full, with the rest retrieved from reference TRBV2 and TRBJ2-2, is EPEVTQTPSHQVTQMGQEVILRCVPISNHLYFYWYRQILGQKVEFLVSFYNNEISEKSEIFDDQFSVERPDGSNFTLKIRSTKLEDSAMYFCASSDQRTPRGTGELFFGEGSRLTVL.

The rearrangement uses TRBV7-2 and TRBJ2-1, with D possibly called TRBD1 or TRBD2 (6 bases each). V was trimmed by 1 base and J by 2 bases, leaving 9 bases between them. This CDR3 is 15 amino acids long. Germline V gene sequence: CDR1 SGHTA, CDR2 FQGNSA. CDR3 sequence (DNA): TGTGCCAGCAGCTTAGACGGGGGCCCCTACAATGAGCAGTTCTTC. Its translation: CASSLDGGPYNEQFF.

This rearrangement joins TRBV10-3 to TRBJ2-3; 14 positions agree with TRBD2. CDR1 and CDR2 (germline): ENHRY, SYGVKD. The junction had 8 bases not matched to a gene; V was cut back by 2 bases and J by 13 bases. The CDR3 consists of 15 residues. The CDR3 DNA reads TGTGCCATCAGTGAGAGAGGACTAGCGGGGGGTCGCAAGTATTTT. Protein: CAISERGLAGGRKYF.

V and J are TRBV5-4 and TRBJ1-6; weak D call: TRBD1 (6 bases). CDR1 and CDR2 from the germline V gene are SGHNT and YYREEE (reference sequence). V lost 0 bases to trimming and J lost 2 bases, with 9 bases between them. The CDR3 loop spans 16 amino acids. The CDR3 bases are TGTGCCAGCAGCTTGGGGGGGCACACCTATAATTCACCCCTCCACTTT. Translating gives CASSLGGHTYNSPLHF.

The V and J genes are TRBV30 and TRBJ2-7; possible D gene TRBD1, 5 bases. The CDR3 spans 12 residues. Germline assignment: CDR1 GTSNPN and CDR2 SVGIG (reference sequence). Between the trimmed V and J ends, which lost 4 bases and 1 base, there was a span of 8 bases. CDR3 protein: CAWKAGSYEQYF. The CDR3 DNA is TGTGCCTGGAAGGCAGGGTCCTACGAGCAGTACTTC.

The chain carries TRBV30 and TRBJ2-7; D might be TRBD1 (6 bases). The V gene's germline CDR1 is GTSNPN and CDR2 SVGIG (reference sequence). Trimming left V 5 bases short and J 0 bases short, with 14 bases between. The CDR3 runs 14 residues. The CDR3 DNA is TGTGCCTGGGGGACACCTCACTTCTCCTACGAGCAGTACTTC. Its protein is CAWGTPHFSYEQYF.

This rearrangement joins TRBV5-1 to TRBJ2-3, with D possibly matching TRBD2 (6 bases). The CDR3 has 14 residues. Germline loops: CDR1 SGHRS, CDR2 YFSETQ. Trimming removed 3 bases from V and 0 bases from J, with 8 bases in between. CDR3 DNA: TGCGCCAGCAGCTGGAGGGAAAGCACAGATACGCAGTATTTT. Its protein product is CASSWRESTDTQYF.

The chain couples TRBV11-2 to TRBJ2-6; D uncertain. Germline CDR1 SGHAT, CDR2 FQNNGV. V lost 4 bases and J 0 bases, leaving 10 bases between the germline ends. The CDR3 runs 16 residues. CDR3 nucleotides: TGTGCCAGCAGCTCCCGACACTTCTCTGGGGCCAACGTCCTGACTTTC. Encoded protein: CASSSRHFSGANVLTF. Full variable domain (missing parts from reference TRBV11-2 and TRBJ2-6): EAGVAQSPRYKIIEKRQSVAFWCNPISGHATLYWYQQILGQGPKLLIQFQNNGVVDDSQLPKDRFSAERLKGVDSTLKIQPAKLEDSAVYLCASSSRHFSGANVLTFGAGSRLTVL.

This clone was counted once. CDR3 sequence (DNA): TGTGCCAGCAGTTCCGACGGTGGTTTAAGCAATCAGCCCCAGCATTTT. Its translation: CASSSDGGLSNQPQHF. V usage is TRBV2 and J usage is TRBJ1-5; D is ambiguous. V lost 5 bases to trimming and J lost 1 base, with 15 bases between them. The CDR3 is made up of 16 amino acids. The germline V gene has CDR1 SNHLY and CDR2 FYNNEI.

Sample share makes this clone medium-sized. The rearrangement links TRBV2 to TRBJ1-2, with 9 bases matching TRBD1. The CDR3 covers 14 residues. In germline, CDR1 is SNHLY, CDR2 FYNNEI. V gave up 2 bases and J gave up 4 bases; unmatched junction bases: 2. The CDR3 region is CASSERDRVYGYTF. The CDR3, as DNA: TGTGCCAGCAGTGAACGGGACAGGGTCTATGGCTACACCTTC. Based on the CDR3 plus reference TRBV2 and TRBJ1-2, the full variable domain is EPEVTQTPSHQVTQMGQEVILRCVPISNHLYFYWYRQILGQKVEFLVSFYNNEISEKSEIFDDQFSVERPDGSNFTLKIRSTKLEDSAMYFCASSERDRVYGYTFGSGTRLTVV.

V is TRBV27 and J is TRBJ2-7; D perhaps matches TRBD1 (6 bases). Trimming left V 5 bases short and J 3 bases short, with 14 bases between. This CDR3 contains 14 residues. CDR1 and CDR2 from the germline V gene are MNHEY and SMNVEV (reference sequence). The CDR3 sequence is CASSVNRVLYEQYF. Written as DNA, the CDR3 is TGTGCCAGCAGTGTTAACAGGGTTCTCTACGAGCAGTACTTC.

This clone has more than one count but fewer than ten. The V and J genes are TRBV10-1 and TRBJ2-7; D is ambiguous. Germline CDR1 is WNHNN and CDR2 is SYGVQD (reference sequence). The V gene lost 5 bases and the J gene lost 4 bases, with 15 bases spanning the gap. The CDR3 spans 14 residues. The CDR3 sequence is CASSPTPGPYEQYF. In DNA, the CDR3 is TGCGCCAGCAGTCCAACCCCCGGACCTTACGAGCAGTACTTC.